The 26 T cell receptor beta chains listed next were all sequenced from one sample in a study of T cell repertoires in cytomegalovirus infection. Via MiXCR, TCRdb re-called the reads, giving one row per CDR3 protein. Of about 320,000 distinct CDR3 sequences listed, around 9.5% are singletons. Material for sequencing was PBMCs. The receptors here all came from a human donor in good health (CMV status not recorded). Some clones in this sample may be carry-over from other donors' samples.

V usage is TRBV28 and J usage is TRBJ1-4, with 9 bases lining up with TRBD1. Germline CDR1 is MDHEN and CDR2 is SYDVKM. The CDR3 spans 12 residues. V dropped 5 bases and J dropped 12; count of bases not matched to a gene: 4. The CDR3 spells CASSKTGGELFF. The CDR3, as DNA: TGTGCCAGCAGTAAGACAGGGGGAGAACTGTTTTTT.

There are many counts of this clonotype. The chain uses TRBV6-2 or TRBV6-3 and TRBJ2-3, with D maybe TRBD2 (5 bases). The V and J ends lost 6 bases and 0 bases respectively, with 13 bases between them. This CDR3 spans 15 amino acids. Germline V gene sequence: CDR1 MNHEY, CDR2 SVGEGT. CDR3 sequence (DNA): TGTGCCAGCAGCCGGTCGGGGTCTAGCACAGATACGCAGTATTTT. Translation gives CASSRSGSSTDTQYF.

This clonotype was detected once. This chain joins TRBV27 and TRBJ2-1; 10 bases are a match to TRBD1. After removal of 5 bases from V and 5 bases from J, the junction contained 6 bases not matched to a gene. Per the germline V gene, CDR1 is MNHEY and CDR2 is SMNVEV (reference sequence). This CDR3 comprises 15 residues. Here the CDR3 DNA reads TGTGCCAGCAGTCCCAGACAGGGGGCTCACAATGAGCAGTTCTTC. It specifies CASSPRQGAHNEQFF.

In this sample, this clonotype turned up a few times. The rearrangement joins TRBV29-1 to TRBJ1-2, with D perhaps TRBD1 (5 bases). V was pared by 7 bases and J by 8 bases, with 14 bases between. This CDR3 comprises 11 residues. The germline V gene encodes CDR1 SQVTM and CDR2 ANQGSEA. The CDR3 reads CSAGAGGGYTF. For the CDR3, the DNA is TGCAGCGCTGGGGCTGGCGGAGGCTACACCTTC.

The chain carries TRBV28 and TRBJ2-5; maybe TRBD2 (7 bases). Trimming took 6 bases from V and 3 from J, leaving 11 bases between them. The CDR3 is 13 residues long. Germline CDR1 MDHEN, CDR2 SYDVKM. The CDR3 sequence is CASRRGGEETQYF. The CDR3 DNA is TGTGCCAGCAGGCGAGGGGGGGAAGAGACCCAGTACTTC.

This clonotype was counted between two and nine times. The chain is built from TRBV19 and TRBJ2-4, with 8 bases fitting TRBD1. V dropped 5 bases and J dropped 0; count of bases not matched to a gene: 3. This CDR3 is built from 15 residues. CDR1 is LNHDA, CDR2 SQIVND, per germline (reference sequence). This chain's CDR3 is CASSRTGGAKNIQYF. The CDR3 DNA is TGTGCCAGTAGTCGCACAGGGGGAGCCAAAAACATTCAGTACTTC.

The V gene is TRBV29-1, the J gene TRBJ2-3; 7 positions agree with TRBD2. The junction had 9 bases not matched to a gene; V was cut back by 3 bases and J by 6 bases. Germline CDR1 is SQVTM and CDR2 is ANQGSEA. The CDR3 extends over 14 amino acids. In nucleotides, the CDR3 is TGCAGCGTTGATTACAGCGGGATAATGGATACGCAGTATTTT. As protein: CSVDYSGIMDTQYF.

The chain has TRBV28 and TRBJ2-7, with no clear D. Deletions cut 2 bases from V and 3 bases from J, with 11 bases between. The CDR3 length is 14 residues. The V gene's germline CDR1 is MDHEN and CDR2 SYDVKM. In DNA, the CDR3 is TGTGCCAGCAGTTTACCGCACACAGACTACGAGCAGTACTTC. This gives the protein CASSLPHTDYEQYF.

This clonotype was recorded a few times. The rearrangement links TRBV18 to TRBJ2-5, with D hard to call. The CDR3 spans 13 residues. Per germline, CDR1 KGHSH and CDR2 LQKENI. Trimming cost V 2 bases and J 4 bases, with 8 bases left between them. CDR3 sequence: CASSPTRSETQYF. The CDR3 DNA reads TGTGCCAGCTCACCAACCCGGTCAGAGACCCAGTACTTC.

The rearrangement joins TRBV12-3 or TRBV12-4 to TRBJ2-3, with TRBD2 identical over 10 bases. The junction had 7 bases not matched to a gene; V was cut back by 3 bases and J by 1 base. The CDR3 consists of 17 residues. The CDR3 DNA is TGTGCCAGCAGTTTCCCTTCCGGGACTAGCGGCACAGATACGCAGTATTTT. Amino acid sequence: CASSFPSGTSGTDTQYF.

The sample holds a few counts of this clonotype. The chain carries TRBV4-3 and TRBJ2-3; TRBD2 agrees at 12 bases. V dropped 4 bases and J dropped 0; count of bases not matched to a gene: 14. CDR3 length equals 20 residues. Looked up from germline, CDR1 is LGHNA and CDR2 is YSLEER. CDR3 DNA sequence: TGCGCCAGCAGCCGCATCCCCGGGACTAGCGGGCGTCGAAGCACAGATACGCAGTATTTT. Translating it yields CASSRIPGTSGRRSTDTQYF.

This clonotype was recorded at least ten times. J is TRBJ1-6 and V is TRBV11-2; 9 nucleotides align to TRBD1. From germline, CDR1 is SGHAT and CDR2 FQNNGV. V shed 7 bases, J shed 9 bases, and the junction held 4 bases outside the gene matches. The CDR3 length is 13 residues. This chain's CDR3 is CASIGQGTSPLHF. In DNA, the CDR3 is TGTGCCAGCATCGGACAGGGGACTTCACCCCTCCACTTT.

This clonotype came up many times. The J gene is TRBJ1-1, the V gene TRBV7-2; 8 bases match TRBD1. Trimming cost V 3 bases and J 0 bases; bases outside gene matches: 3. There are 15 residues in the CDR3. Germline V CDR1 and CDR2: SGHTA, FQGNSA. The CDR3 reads CASSFTGGLNTEAFF. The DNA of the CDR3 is TGTGCCAGCAGCTTTACAGGGGGACTGAACACTGAAGCTTTCTTT.

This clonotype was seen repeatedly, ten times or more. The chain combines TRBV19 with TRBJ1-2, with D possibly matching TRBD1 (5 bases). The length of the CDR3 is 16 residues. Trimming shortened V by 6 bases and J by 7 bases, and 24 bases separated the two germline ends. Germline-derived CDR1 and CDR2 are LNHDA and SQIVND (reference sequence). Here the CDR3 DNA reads TGTGCCAGTAGGCCGGGACGGAGAGATCCCTATGGTGGCTACACCTTC. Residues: CASRPGRRDPYGGYTF.

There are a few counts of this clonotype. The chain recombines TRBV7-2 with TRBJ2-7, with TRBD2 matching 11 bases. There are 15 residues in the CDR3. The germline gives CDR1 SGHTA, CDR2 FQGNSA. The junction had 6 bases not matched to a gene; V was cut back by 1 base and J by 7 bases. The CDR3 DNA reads TGTGCCAGCAGCTTAGGACTAGCGGGGCGGGGGGAGCAGTACTTC. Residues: CASSLGLAGRGEQYF.

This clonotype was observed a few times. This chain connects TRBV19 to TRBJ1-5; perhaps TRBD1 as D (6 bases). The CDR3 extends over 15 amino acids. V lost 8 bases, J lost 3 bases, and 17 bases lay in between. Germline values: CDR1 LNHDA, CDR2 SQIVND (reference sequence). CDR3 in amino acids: CASRSTEGVNQPQHF. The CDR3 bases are TGTGCCAGTCGATCGACAGAGGGGGTCAATCAGCCCCAGCATTTT.

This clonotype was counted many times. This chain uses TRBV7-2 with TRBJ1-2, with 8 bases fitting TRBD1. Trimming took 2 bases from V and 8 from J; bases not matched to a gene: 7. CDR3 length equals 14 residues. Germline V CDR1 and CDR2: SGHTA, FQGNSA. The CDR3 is CASSLLTGARGYTF. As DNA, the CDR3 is TGTGCCAGCAGCTTACTGACAGGGGCTAGGGGCTACACCTTC.

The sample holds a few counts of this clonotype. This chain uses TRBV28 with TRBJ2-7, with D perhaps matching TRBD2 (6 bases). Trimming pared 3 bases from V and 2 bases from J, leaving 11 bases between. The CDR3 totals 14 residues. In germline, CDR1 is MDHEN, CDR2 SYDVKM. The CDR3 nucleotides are TGTGCCAGCAGTTTGGAGGGATCCCCCTACGAGCAGTACTTC. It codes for CASSLEGSPYEQYF. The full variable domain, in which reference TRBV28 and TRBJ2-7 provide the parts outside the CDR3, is DVKVTQSSRYLVKRTGEKVFLECVQDMDHENMFWYRQDPGLGLRLIYFSYDVKMKEKGDIPEGYSVSREKKERFSLILESASTNQTSMYLCASSLEGSPYEQYFGPGTRLTVT.

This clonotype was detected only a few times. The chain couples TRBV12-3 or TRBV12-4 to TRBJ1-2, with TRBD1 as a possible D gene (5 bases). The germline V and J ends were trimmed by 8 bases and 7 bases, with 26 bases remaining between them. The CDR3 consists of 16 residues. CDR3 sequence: CASSPRQGPSGSGYTF. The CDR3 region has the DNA TGTGCCAGCTCACCCCGGCAGGGACCTTCTGGCTCTGGCTACACCTTC.

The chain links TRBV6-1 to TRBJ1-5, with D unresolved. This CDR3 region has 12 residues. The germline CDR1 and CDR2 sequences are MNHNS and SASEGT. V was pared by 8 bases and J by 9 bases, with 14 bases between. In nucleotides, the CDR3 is TGTGCCAGCGGGGAAGGCTTGCCGCCCCAGCATTTT. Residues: CASGEGLPPQHF.

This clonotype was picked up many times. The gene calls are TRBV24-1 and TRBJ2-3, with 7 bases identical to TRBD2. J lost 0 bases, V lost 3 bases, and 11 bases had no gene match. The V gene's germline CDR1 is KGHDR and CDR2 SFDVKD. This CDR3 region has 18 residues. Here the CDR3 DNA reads TGTGCCACCAGTGATCCGATCGGGCTAGCGGCGAGCACAGATACGCAGTATTTT. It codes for CATSDPIGLAASTDTQYF.

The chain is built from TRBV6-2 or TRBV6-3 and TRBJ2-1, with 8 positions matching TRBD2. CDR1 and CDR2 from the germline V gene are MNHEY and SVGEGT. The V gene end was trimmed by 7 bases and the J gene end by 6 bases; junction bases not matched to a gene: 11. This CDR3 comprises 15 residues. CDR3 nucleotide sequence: TGTGCCAGCAACTCGAGATCGGGGGGGGCCAATGAGCAGTTCTTC. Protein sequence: CASNSRSGGANEQFF.

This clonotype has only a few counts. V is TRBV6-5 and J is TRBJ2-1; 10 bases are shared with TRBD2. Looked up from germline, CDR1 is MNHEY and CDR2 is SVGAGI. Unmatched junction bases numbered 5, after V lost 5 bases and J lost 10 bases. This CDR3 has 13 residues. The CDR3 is CASSQRTSGEQFF. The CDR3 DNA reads TGTGCCAGCAGTCAACGGACTAGCGGCGAGCAGTTCTTC.

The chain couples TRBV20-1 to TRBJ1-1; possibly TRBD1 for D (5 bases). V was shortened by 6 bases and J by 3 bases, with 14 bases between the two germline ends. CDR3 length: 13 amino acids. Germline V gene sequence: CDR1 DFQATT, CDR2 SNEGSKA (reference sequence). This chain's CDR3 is CSARGGWDTEAFF. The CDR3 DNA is TGCAGTGCCCGCGGGGGATGGGACACTGAAGCTTTCTTT.

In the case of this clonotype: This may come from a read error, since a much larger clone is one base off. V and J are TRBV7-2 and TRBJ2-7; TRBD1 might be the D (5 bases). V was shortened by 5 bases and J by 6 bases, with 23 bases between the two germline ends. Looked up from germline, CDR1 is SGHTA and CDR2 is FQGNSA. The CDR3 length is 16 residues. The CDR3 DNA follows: TGTGCCAGCAGCCCACCCCTAAGCCAGGGATCCCTCGAGCAGTACTTC. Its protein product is CASSPPLSQGSLEQYF. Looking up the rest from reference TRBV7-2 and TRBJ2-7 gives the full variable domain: GAGVSQSPSNKVTEKGKDVELRCDPISGHTALYWYRQSLGQGLEFLIYFQGNSAPDKSGLPSDRFSAERTGGSVSTLTIQRTQQEDSAVYLCASSPPLSQGSLEQYFGPGTRLTVT.

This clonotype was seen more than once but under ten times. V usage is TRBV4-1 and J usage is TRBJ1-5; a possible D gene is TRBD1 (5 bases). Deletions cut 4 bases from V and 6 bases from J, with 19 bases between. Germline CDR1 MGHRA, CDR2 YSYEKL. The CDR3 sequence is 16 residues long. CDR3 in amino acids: CASSRSQGRRGQPQHF. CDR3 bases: TGCGCCAGCAGCCGCTCCCAGGGAAGAAGGGGTCAGCCCCAGCATTTT.